One and the same sample provided the 32 T cell receptor beta chains below, sequenced in a study of blood T cells in healthy people across ages. PCR was performed a second time for roughly 7 to 12 cycles using a sample-barcoded 5' primer and a J-beta primer mix. TCRdb reanalysed the 5' RACE reads using MiXCR and keeps one entry per CDR3 protein. The sample lists 650,000 or so distinct CDR3 sequences; around 52% were seen once. Sequencing was performed on blood. These receptors all stem from a woman aged 80 or over in good health.

The chain has TRBV5-1 and TRBJ1-5; TRBD1 is a possible D gene (5 bases). This CDR3 is built from 15 residues. Germline V lookup: CDR1 SGHRS, CDR2 YFSETQ. Deletions cut 5 bases from V and 2 bases from J, with 14 bases between. The CDR3 DNA follows: TGCGCCAGCAGTGAGGGGTTTGGTGGCAATCAGCCCCAGCATTTT. Protein: CASSEGFGGNQPQHF.

This chain joins TRBV4-2 and TRBJ1-6; TRBD1 aligns across 7 bases. The CDR3 has 18 amino acids. The junction had 15 bases not matched to a gene; V was cut back by 3 bases and J by 7 bases. The germline CDR1 and CDR2 sequences are LGHNA and YNFKEQ. The CDR3 protein is CASSQQRPGGLGNSPLHF. Here the CDR3 DNA reads TGTGCCAGCAGCCAGCAAAGACCAGGGGGGCTAGGGAATTCACCCCTCCACTTT.

The chain uses TRBV3-1 and TRBJ1-6; no definite D call. V dropped 5 bases and J dropped 7 bases, with 9 bases sitting between them. CDR3 length: 13 residues. CDR1 LGHDT and CDR2 YNNKEL come from the germline V gene (reference sequence). In DNA, the CDR3 is TGTGCCAGCAGCACCGGACGGAATTCACCCCTCCACTTT. Translated, it gives CASSTGRNSPLHF. The variable domain in full, with the rest retrieved from reference TRBV3-1 and TRBJ1-6, is DTAVSQTPKYLVTQMGNDKSIKCEQNLGHDTMYWYKQDSKKFLKIMFSYNNKELIINETVPNRFSPKSPDKAHLNLHINSLELGDSAVYFCASSTGRNSPLHFGNGTRLTVT.

This clonotype was seen more than once but under ten times. This rearrangement joins TRBV7-3 to TRBJ2-1; possible D gene TRBD2, 6 bases. Germline V gene data show CDR1 as SGHTA and CDR2 as FQGTGA. This CDR3 has 18 amino acids. V was pared by 1 base and J by 0 bases, with 16 bases between. The chain's CDR3 is CASSLIAGTASSYNEQFF. The CDR3 DNA is TGTGCCAGCAGCTTAATCGCGGGGACGGCTAGCTCCTACAATGAGCAGTTCTTC.

This CDR3 reads CASSAPQGGASSTNEKLFF. The CDR3 coding sequence is TGTGCCAGCAGCGCCCCGCAGGGTGGGGCCTCCTCCACTAATGAAAAACTGTTTTTT. The chain joins TRBV7-9 to TRBJ1-4; D may be TRBD1 (5 bases). The CDR3 length is 19 residues. The germline CDR1 and CDR2 sequences are SEHNR and FQNEAQ (reference sequence). Trimming left V 5 bases short and J 2 bases short, with 24 bases between.

This clonotype has a count of ten or more. V and J are TRBV27 and TRBJ2-5; D gene uncertain. CDR1 MNHEY and CDR2 SMNVEV come from the germline V gene (reference sequence). The ends were cut back, 3 bases at V and 2 bases at J, with 7 bases in the middle. This CDR3 comprises 13 residues. The DNA of the CDR3 is TGTGCCAGCAGTTTTGCCCGTCAAGAGACCCAGTACTTC. Protein: CASSFARQETQYF.

The chain joins TRBV29-1 to TRBJ2-3; D not certain. This CDR3 is 14 amino acids long. Trimming took off 6 bases at V and 4 bases at J, with 17 bases between the two ends. Germline V gives CDR1 SQVTM, CDR2 ANQGSEA. CDR3 residues: CSVDRTVLADTQYF. DNA for the CDR3: TGCAGCGTGGACCGGACCGTATTGGCAGATACGCAGTATTTT.

Points on this clonotype: Being one base from a much bigger clone, this may be a read error. The chain employs TRBV5-1 and TRBJ2-1; the D is unclear. The V gene lost 4 bases and the J gene lost 6 bases, with 11 bases spanning the gap. Per germline, CDR1 SGHRS and CDR2 YFSETQ. This CDR3 contains 13 residues. The CDR3 nucleotides read TGCGCCAGCAGCGTAGCACAGAGCAATGAGCAGTTCTTC. The encoded protein is CASSVAQSNEQFF.

The gene calls are TRBV28 and TRBJ1-6, with D unclear. Trimming shortened V by 6 bases and J by 8 bases, and 11 bases separated the two germline ends. CDR3 length: 13 amino acids. Germline CDR1 MDHEN, CDR2 SYDVKM. CDR3 nucleotide sequence: TGTGCCAGCAGACCTCTGACGTATTCACCCCTCCACTTT. Translation: CASRPLTYSPLHF.

This clonotype was recorded a few times. V is TRBV24-1 and J is TRBJ2-3, with D uncertain. Trimming took off 4 bases at V and 4 bases at J, with 14 bases between the two ends. Germline V CDR1 and CDR2: KGHDR, SFDVKD. The CDR3 contains 15 residues. The CDR3 spells CATSDGRMIADTQYF. CDR3 sequence (DNA): TGTGCCACCAGTGACGGACGGATGATCGCAGATACGCAGTATTTT.

Details on this clonotype: A read error is possible here, since a much larger clone lies one base away. The chain couples TRBV9 to TRBJ2-3; D may match TRBD1 or TRBD2 (5 bases each). Germline V gene data show CDR1 as SGDLS and CDR2 as YYNGEE. The CDR3 is made up of 17 amino acids. The CDR3 nucleotides are TGTGCCGGCAGCGTAAGTGGAATAAGGGGAGGCACAGATACGCAGTATTTT. Encoded protein: CAGSVSGIRGGTDTQYF.

The chain links TRBV12-5 to TRBJ2-7; D perhaps matches TRBD1 (6 bases). Looked up from germline, CDR1 is LGHNT and CDR2 is FRNRAP. V shed 1 base and J shed 5 bases, with 18 bases lying between them. This CDR3 region has 16 residues. CDR3 in DNA: TGTGCTAGTGGTTTGGCTAACAGGGTGGGACCAGACGAGCAGTACTTC. Amino acids: CASGLANRVGPDEQYF.

The sample holds a few counts of this clonotype. The J gene is TRBJ1-6, the V gene TRBV6-1; D call uncertain. Germline V gives CDR1 MNHNS, CDR2 SASEGT. The CDR3 is 16 residues long. The germline V and J ends were trimmed by 10 bases and 0 bases, with 16 bases remaining between them. The chain's CDR3 is CATEPTSSSYNSPLHF. In DNA, the CDR3 is TGTGCCACAGAGCCGACTTCGAGCTCCTATAATTCACCCCTCCACTTT.

The CDR3 here is CASITRDTEAFF. CDR3 sequence (DNA): TGTGCCAGCATCACCCGGGACACTGAAGCTTTCTTT. This chain uses TRBV2 with TRBJ1-1; D call uncertain. The CDR3 is 12 amino acids. The germline V and J ends were trimmed by 7 bases and 3 bases, with 9 bases remaining between them. Germline assignment: CDR1 SNHLY and CDR2 FYNNEI. The full variable domain, with the rest looked up from reference TRBV2 and TRBJ1-1, is EPEVTQTPSHQVTQMGQEVILRCVPISNHLYFYWYRQILGQKVEFLVSFYNNEISEKSEIFDDQFSVERPDGSNFTLKIRSTKLEDSAMYFCASITRDTEAFFGQGTRLTVV.

Notes on this clonotype: One base away lies a much larger clone, so this may be a sequencing read error. The chain carries TRBV10-3 and TRBJ2-5; TRBD1 matches 7 bases. CDR1 and CDR2 (germline): ENHRY, SYGVKD. The CDR3 is 13 residues long. Trimming cost V 10 bases and J 11 bases; bases outside gene matches: 16. The CDR3 loop reads CATMMTGSAEQYF. The CDR3 DNA is TGTGCCACCATGATGACAGGGTCTGCGGAGCAGTACTTC.

Concerning this clonotype itself: This may arise from a read error, as a much more abundant clone is one base away. The genes are TRBV6-1 and TRBJ2-7; weak D call: TRBD2 (6 bases). CDR3 length equals 14 residues. The V gene lost 6 bases and the J gene lost 6 bases, with 18 bases spanning the gap. Germline-derived CDR1 and CDR2 are MNHNS and SASEGT. The CDR3 DNA sequence: TGTGCCAGCAGGGCGTCTAGCGAGATTTTCGAGCAGTACTTC. This codes for CASRASSEIFEQYF.

There are many counts of this clonotype. V and J are TRBV5-1 and TRBJ2-3; D uncertain. This CDR3 region has 15 residues. V lost 0 bases to trimming and J lost 2 bases, with 10 bases between them. CDR1 and CDR2 (germline): SGHRS, YFSETQ. The CDR3 bases are TGCGCCAGCAGCTTGGCTTCCGACCACACAGATACGCAGTATTTT. Its protein product is CASSLASDHTDTQYF.

As concerns this clonotype: This sequence may be a read error, since a much larger clone differs from it by one base. The gene calls are TRBV5-1 and TRBJ2-3, with TRBD1 identical over 9 bases. The ends lost 2 bases at V and 7 bases at J; junction bases unmatched: 8. In germline, CDR1 is SGHRS, CDR2 YFSETQ. The CDR3 contains 15 residues. In DNA, the CDR3 is TGCGCCAGCAGCTTCGGGACAGGGCGGATCTATACGCAGTATTTT. Its protein is CASSFGTGRIYTQYF.

On this clonotype itself: Compared with germline, one end of the junction differs, possibly owing to a read error. This chain joins TRBV9 and TRBJ1-2; TRBD1 matches 7 bases. In germline, CDR1 is SGDLS, CDR2 YYNGEE. This CDR3 region has 14 residues. CDR3 sequence reads: CASSDRATNYDYTF. The CDR3 region has the DNA TGTGCCAGTTCAGACAGGGCTACCAACTATGACTACACCTTC.

This clonotype was observed at least ten times. The V and J genes are TRBV5-1 and TRBJ2-7, with 7 positions matching TRBD1. This CDR3 contains 14 residues. The germline gives CDR1 SGHRS, CDR2 YFSETQ. Trimming took 4 bases from V and 2 from J; bases not matched to a gene: 6. The CDR3 region is CASSPMDRTYEQYF. CDR3 sequence (DNA): TGCGCCAGCAGCCCTATGGACAGGACCTACGAGCAGTACTTC.

This clonotype was counted ten times or more. The V call is TRBV11-2, the J call TRBJ2-1; D call uncertain. Germline V lookup: CDR1 SGHAT, CDR2 FQNNGV. CDR3 length equals 15 residues. V was shortened by 5 bases and J by 3 bases, with 14 bases between the two germline ends. CDR3 sequence reads: CASSTADLIYNEQFF. Here the CDR3 DNA reads TGTGCCAGCAGCACCGCGGACCTGATCTACAATGAGCAGTTCTTC.

The chain recombines TRBV6-1 with TRBJ1-5; perhaps TRBD1 as D (6 bases). With 0 bases removed from V and 5 bases from J, the gap between germline ends came to 11 bases. The germline CDR1 and CDR2 sequences are MNHNS and SASEGT. The CDR3 runs 15 residues. In DNA form, the CDR3 reads TGTGCCAGCAGTGAAGCGGAACAGGGACATCAGCCCCAGCATTTT. Residues: CASSEAEQGHQPQHF.

The CDR3 bases are TGTGCCAGCATATCTACCAACAGGGGATCCTCCTACGAGCAGTACTTC. Amino acids: CASISTNRGSSYEQYF. The chain is built from TRBV28 and TRBJ2-7, with 7 bases that match TRBD1. Germline V lookup: CDR1 MDHEN, CDR2 SYDVKM. V was clipped by 7 bases and J by 0 bases; unmatched bases: 12. The CDR3 is 16 amino acids. Full variable domain (rest looked up from reference TRBV28 and TRBJ2-7): DVKVTQSSRYLVKRTGEKVFLECVQDMDHENMFWYRQDPGLGLRLIYFSYDVKMKEKGDIPEGYSVSREKKERFSLILESASTNQTSMYLCASISTNRGSSYEQYFGPGTRLTVT.

The V call is TRBV4-3, the J call TRBJ2-7; a possible D gene is TRBD2 (7 bases). Looked up from germline, CDR1 is LGHNA and CDR2 is YSLEER. The germline V and J ends were trimmed by 1 base and 5 bases, with 12 bases remaining between them. The CDR3 sequence is 14 residues long. The CDR3 DNA reads as TGCGCCAGCAGCCAAGCGGGGGGCTGGGACGAGCAGTACTTC. Encoded protein: CASSQAGGWDEQYF.

This clonotype came up many times. The J gene is TRBJ2-3, the V gene TRBV7-3; TRBD2 matches 9 bases. CDR3 length: 16 amino acids. Trimming cost V 1 base and J 4 bases; bases outside gene matches: 6. Per germline, CDR1 SGHTA and CDR2 FQGTGA. CDR3: CASSLNSGSRADTQYF. CDR3 bases: TGTGCCAGCAGCTTAAATAGCGGGAGCCGGGCAGATACGCAGTATTTT.

This clonotype was seen ten or more times. The chain employs TRBV20-1 and TRBJ2-1; a weak D match, TRBD2 (5 bases). Germline CDR1 and CDR2: DFQATT and SNEGSKA (reference sequence). V was pared by 6 bases and J by 3 bases, with 9 bases between. This CDR3 contains 12 residues. CDR3 coding DNA: TGCAGTGCAGCACGGGACTACAATGAGCAGTTCTTC. This translates into CSAARDYNEQFF.

This clonotype has at least ten counts. One end of the junction does not line up with germline, which may come from a read error. The J gene is TRBJ2-3, the V gene TRBV5-1; D remains ambiguous. Germline-derived CDR1 and CDR2 are SGHRS and YFSETQ. The CDR3 sequence is 12 residues long. The CDR3 sequence: CASSLGSDTQYF. The CDR3 nucleotides read TGTGCCAGCAGTCTAGGGTCAGATACGCAGTATTTT.

This clonotype was seen repeatedly, ten times or more. The rearrangement links TRBV7-8 to TRBJ2-1, with D maybe TRBD1 (5 bases). This CDR3 has 15 amino acids. Trimming pared 1 base from V and 3 bases from J, leaving 10 bases between. Germline V gene sequence: CDR1 SGHVS, CDR2 FQNEAQ. The CDR3 coding sequence is TGTGCCAGCAGCTTAGAGGGGCTAAACTACAATGAGCAGTTCTTC. This translates into CASSLEGLNYNEQFF.

The chain joins TRBV12-3 or TRBV12-4 to TRBJ1-6; D unresolved. This CDR3 is 13 amino acids long. V gave up 3 bases and J gave up 7 bases, with 7 bases separating them. The CDR3 coding sequence is TGTGCCAGCAGTTTGGTGGGGAATTCACCCCTCCACTTT. Amino acids: CASSLVGNSPLHF.

This clonotype was counted many times. The rearrangement joins TRBV10-3 to TRBJ2-1, with a weak D call TRBD2 (6 bases). V gave up 1 base and J gave up 10 bases, with 11 bases separating them. CDR3 length equals 13 residues. CDR1 is ENHRY and CDR2 is SYGVKD in the germline V gene. In nucleotides, the CDR3 is TGTGCCATCAGTGAGTTGGAGGGATTAGAGCAGTTCTTC. It yields the protein CAISELEGLEQFF.

This clonotype appeared many times. The V gene is TRBV27, the J gene TRBJ2-6; no clear D. V lost 5 bases to trimming and J lost 0 bases, with 8 bases between them. This CDR3 contains 15 residues. CDR1 and CDR2 (germline): MNHEY, SMNVEV (reference sequence). The CDR3 reads CASSTWSSGANVLTF. Here the CDR3 DNA reads TGTGCCAGCAGTACATGGAGCTCTGGGGCCAACGTCCTGACTTTC.

The sample holds many counts of this clonotype. This chain joins TRBV7-9 and TRBJ1-2; D uncertain. Germline assignment: CDR1 SEHNR and CDR2 FQNEAQ (reference sequence). The CDR3 length is 14 residues. Between the trimmed V and J ends, which lost 1 base and 8 bases, there was a span of 14 bases. CDR3 nucleotide sequence: TGTGCCAGCAGCTTAGGTTCGGTCCCGGAGGGCTACACCTTC. This translates into CASSLGSVPEGYTF.